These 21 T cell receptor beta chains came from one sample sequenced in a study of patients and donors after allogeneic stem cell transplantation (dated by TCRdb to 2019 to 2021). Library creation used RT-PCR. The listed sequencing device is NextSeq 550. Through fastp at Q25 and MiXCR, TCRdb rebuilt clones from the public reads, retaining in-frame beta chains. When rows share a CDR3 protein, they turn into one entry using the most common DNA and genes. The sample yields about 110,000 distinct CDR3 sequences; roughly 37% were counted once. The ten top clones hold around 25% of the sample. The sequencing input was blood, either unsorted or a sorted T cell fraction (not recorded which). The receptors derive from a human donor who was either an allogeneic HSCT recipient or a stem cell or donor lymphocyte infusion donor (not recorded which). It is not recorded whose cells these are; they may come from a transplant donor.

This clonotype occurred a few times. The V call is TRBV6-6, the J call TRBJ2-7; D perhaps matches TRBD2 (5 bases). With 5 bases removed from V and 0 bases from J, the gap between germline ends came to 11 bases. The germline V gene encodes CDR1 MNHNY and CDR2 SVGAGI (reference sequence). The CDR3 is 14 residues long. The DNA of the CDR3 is TGTGCCAGCAGTCACTACGAGGGCTCCTACGAGCAGTACTTC. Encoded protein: CASSHYEGSYEQYF.

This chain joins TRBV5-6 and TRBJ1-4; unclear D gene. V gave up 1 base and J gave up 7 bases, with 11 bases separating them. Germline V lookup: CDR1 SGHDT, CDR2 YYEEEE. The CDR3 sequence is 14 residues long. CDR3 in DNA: TGTGCCAGCAGCTTGTTCATCTGGGGTGAAAAACTGTTTTTT. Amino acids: CASSLFIWGEKLFF.

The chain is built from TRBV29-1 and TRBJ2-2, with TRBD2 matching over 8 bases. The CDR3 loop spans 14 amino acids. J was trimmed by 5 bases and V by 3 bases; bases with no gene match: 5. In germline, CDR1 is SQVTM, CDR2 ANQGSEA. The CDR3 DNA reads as TGCAGCGTTGATATAGGACTAGCAACCGGGGAGCTGTTTTTT. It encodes CSVDIGLATGELFF.

The DNA for the CDR3 is TGCAGTGCTAGAGACACGGCTAGGGGTGGCTACACCTTC. Encoded protein: CSARDTARGGYTF. The chain carries TRBV20-1 and TRBJ1-2, with D possibly matching TRBD1 (5 bases). The CDR3 is 13 amino acids. V lost 0 bases and J lost 7, with 12 bases in between. The germline V gene encodes CDR1 DFQATT and CDR2 SNEGSKA (reference sequence).

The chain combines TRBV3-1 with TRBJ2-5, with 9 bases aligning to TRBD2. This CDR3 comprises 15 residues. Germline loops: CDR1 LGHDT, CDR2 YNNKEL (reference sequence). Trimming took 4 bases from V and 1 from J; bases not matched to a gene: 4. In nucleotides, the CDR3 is TGTGCCAGCAGCCGTGGACTAGCGATCCAAGAGACCCAGTACTTC. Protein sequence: CASSRGLAIQETQYF.

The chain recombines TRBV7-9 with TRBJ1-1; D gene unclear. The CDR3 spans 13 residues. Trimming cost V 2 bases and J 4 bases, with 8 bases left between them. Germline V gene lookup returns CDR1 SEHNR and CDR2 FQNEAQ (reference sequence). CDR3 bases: TGTGCCAGCAGCTTAAAAGGGATCACTGAAGCTTTCTTT. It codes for CASSLKGITEAFF.

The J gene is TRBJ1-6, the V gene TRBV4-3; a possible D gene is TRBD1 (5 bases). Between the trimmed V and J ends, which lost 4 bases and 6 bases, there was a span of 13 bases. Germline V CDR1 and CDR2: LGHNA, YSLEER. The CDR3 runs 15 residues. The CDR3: CASSPSTVINSPLHF. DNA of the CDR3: TGCGCCAGCAGCCCCTCGACAGTGATTAATTCACCCCTCCACTTT.

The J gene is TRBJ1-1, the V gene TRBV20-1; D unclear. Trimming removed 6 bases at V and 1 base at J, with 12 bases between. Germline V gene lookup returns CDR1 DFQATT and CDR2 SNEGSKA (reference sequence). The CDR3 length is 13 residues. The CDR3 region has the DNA TGCAGTGCCAAAGCCACGGAGAACACTGAAGCTTTCTTT. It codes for CSAKATENTEAFF.

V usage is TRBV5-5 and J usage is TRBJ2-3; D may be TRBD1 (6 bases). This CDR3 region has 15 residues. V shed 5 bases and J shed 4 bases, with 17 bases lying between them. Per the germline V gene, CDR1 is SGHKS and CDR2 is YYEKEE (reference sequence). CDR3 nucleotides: TGTGCCAGCAGTTCTGACAGGCTTTGGGCAGATACGCAGTATTTT. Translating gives CASSSDRLWADTQYF.

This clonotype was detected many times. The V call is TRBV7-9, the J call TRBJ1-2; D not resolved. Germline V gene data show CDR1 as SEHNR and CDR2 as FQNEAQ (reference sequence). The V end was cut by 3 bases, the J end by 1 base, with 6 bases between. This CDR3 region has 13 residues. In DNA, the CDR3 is TGTGCCAGCAGCTTTGGGCTTAACTATGGCTACACCTTC. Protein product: CASSFGLNYGYTF.

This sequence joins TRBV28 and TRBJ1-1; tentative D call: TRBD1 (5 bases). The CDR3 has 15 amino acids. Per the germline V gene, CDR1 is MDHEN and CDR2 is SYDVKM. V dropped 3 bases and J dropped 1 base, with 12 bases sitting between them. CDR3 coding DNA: TGTGCCAGCAGTTTGGGGGGGGTAGGGAACACTGAAGCTTTCTTT. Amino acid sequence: CASSLGGVGNTEAFF.

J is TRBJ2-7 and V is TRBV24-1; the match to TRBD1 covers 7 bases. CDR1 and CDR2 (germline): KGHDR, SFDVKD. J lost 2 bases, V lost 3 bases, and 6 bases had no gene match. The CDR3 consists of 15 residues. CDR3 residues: CATSDKGQITYEQYF. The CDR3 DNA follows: TGTGCCACCAGTGATAAGGGACAGATTACCTACGAGCAGTACTTC.

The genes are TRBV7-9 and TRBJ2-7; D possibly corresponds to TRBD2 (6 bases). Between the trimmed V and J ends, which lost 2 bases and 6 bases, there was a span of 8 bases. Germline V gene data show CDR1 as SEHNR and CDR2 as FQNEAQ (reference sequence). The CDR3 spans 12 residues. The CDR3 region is CASSLLGGEQYF. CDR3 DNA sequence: TGTGCCAGCAGCTTATTGGGGGGCGAGCAGTACTTC. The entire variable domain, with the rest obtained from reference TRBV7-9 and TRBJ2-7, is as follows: DTGVSQNPRHKITKRGQNVTFRCDPISEHNRLYWYRQTLGQGPEFLTYFQNEAQLEKSRLLSDRFSAERPKGSFSTLEIQRTEQGDSAMYLCASSLLGGEQYFGPGTRLTVT.

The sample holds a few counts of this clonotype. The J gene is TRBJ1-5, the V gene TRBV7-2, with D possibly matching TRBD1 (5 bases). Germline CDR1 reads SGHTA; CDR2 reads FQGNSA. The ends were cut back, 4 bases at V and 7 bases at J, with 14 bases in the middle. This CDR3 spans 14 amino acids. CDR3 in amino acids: CASSYKGEGQPQHF. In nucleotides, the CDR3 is TGTGCCAGCAGCTACAAAGGGGAAGGGCAGCCCCAGCATTTT. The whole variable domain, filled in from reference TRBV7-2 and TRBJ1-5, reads GAGVSQSPSNKVTEKGKDVELRCDPISGHTALYWYRQSLGQGLEFLIYFQGNSAPDKSGLPSDRFSAERTGGSVSTLTIQRTQQEDSAVYLCASSYKGEGQPQHFGDGTRLSIL.

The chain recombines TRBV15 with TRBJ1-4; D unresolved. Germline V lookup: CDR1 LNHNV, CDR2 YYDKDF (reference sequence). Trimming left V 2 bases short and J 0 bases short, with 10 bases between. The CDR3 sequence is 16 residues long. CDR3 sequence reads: CATSRLVSATNEKLFF. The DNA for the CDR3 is TGTGCCACCAGCAGATTGGTGTCAGCAACTAATGAAAAACTGTTTTTT.

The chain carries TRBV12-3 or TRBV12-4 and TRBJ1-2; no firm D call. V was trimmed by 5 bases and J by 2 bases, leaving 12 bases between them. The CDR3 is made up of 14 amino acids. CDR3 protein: CASSTTGKNYGYTF. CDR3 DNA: TGTGCCAGCAGTACCACCGGGAAGAACTATGGCTACACCTTC.

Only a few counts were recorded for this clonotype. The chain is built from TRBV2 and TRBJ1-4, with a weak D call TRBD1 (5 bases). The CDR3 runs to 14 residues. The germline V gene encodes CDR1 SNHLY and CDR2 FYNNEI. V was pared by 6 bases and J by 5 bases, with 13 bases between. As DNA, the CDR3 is TGTGCCAGCAGAACGGGACGGACGAATGAAAAACTGTTTTTT. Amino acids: CASRTGRTNEKLFF.

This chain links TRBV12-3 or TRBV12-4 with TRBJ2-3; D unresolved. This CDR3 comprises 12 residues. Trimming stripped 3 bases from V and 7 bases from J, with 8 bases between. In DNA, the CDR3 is TGTGCCAGCAGTTTTCAGTTGTATACGCAGTATTTT. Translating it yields CASSFQLYTQYF.

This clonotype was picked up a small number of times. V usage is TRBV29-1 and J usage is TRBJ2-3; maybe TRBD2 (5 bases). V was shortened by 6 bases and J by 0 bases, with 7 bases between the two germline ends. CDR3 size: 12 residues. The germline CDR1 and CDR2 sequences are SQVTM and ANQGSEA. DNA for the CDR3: TGCAGCGTCCGGACTAGCACAGATACGCAGTATTTT. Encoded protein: CSVRTSTDTQYF.

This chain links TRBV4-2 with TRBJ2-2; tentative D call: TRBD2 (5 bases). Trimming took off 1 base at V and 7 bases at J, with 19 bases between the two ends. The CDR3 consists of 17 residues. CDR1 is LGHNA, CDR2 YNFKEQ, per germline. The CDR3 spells CASSQGFTDSAYGELFF. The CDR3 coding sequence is TGTGCCAGCAGCCAAGGGTTTACGGACTCAGCCTACGGGGAGCTGTTTTTT.

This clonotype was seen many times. In nucleotides, the CDR3 is TGCGCCAGCAGCGTGTCCGGGGGCAATCAGCCCCAGCATTTT. As protein: CASSVSGGNQPQHF. The rearrangement links TRBV5-1 to TRBJ1-5; no clear D gene. Per the germline V gene, CDR1 is SGHRS and CDR2 is YFSETQ. The CDR3 sequence is 14 residues long. Between the trimmed V and J ends, which lost 4 bases and 2 bases, there was a span of 10 bases.